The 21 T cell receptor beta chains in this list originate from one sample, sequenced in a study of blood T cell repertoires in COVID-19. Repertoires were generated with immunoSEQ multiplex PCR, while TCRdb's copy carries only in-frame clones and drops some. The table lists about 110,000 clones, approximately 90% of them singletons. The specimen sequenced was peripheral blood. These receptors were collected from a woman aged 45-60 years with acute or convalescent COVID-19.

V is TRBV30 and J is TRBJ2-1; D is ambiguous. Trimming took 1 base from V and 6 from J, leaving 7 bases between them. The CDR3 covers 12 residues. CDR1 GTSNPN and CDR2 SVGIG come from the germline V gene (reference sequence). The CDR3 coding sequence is TGTGCCTGGAGTGCGGTCATCAATGAGCAGTTCTTC. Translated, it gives CAWSAVINEQFF.

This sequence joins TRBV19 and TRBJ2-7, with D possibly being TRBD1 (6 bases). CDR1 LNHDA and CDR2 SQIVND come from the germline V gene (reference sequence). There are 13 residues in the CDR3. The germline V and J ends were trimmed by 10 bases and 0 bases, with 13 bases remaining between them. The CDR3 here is CATSSQGSYEQYF. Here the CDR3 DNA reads TGTGCCACGTCATCACAGGGCTCCTACGAGCAGTACTTC.

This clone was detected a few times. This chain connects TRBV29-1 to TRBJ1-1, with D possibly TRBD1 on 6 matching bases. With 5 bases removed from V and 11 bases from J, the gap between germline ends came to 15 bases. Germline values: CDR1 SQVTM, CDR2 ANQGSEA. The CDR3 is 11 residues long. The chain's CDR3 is CSVNRDTGAFF. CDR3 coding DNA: TGCAGCGTTAACAGGGACACGGGGGCTTTCTTT.

The CDR3 DNA follows: TGTGCCAGCAGCGTAGAATTCTCTACCTACAATGAGCAGTTCTTC. Its translation is CASSVEFSTYNEQFF. This chain joins TRBV9 and TRBJ2-1; no reliable D call. The germline CDR1 and CDR2 sequences are SGDLS and YYNGEE. There are 15 residues in the CDR3. Trimming cost V 0 bases and J 2 bases, with 9 bases left between them.

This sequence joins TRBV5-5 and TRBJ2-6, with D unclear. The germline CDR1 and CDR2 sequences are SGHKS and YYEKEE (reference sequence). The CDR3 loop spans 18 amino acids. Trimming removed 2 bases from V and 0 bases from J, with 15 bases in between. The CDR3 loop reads CASSFIPAASSGANVLTF. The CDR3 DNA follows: TGTGCCAGCAGCTTTATTCCCGCGGCGAGCTCTGGGGCCAACGTCCTGACTTTC.

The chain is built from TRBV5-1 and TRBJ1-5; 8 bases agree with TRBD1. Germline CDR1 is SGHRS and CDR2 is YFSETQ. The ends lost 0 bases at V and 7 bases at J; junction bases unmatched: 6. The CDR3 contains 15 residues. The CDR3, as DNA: TGCGCCAGCAGCTTGGGGGGACAGGCCCCCCAGCCCCAGCATTTT. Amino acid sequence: CASSLGGQAPQPQHF.

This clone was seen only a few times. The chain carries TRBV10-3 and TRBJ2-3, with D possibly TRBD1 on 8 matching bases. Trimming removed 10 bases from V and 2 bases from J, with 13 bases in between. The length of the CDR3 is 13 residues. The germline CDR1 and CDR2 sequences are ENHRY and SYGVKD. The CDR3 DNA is TGTGCCACACAGGGGGGGTCCACAGATACGCAGTATTTT. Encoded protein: CATQGGSTDTQYF.

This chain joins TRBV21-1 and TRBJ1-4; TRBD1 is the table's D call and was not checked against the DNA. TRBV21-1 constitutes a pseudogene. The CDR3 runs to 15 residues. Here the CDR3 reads CASSNSQAVNEKLFF. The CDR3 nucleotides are TGTGCCAGCAGCAATTCGCAGGCTGTTAATGAAAAACTGTTTTTT.

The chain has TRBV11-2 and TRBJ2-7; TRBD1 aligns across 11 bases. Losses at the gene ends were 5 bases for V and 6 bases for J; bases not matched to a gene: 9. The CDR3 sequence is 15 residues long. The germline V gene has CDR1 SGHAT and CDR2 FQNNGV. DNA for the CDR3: TGTGCCAGCAGCCCCGGAGGACAGGGGGCTCGCGAGCAGTACTTC. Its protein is CASSPGGQGAREQYF.

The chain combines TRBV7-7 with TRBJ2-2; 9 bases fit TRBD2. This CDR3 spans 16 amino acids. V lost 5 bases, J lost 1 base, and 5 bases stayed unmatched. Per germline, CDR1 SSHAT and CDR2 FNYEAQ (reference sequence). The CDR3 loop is CASSPAGGVNTGELFF. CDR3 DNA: TGTGCCAGCAGCCCAGCGGGGGGAGTGAACACCGGGGAGCTGTTTTTT.

CDR3 DNA sequence: TGCGCCAGCAGTGATTCGGCTAGCGGCTCCTACAATGAGCAGTTCTTC. Translation: CASSDSASGSYNEQFF. The chain has TRBV10-1 and TRBJ2-1; 7 bases line up with TRBD2. V was pared by 3 bases and J by 0 bases, with 5 bases of the junction left unmatched. The V gene's germline CDR1 is WNHNN and CDR2 SYGVQD (reference sequence). CDR3 length equals 16 residues.

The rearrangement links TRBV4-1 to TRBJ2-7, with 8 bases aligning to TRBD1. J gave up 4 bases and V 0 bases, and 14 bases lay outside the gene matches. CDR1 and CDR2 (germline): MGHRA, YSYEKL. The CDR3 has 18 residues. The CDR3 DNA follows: TGCGCCAGCAGCCAAGAAGGGGCGAGGGCAGGGGGCCGGTACGAGCAGTACTTC. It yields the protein CASSQEGARAGGRYEQYF.

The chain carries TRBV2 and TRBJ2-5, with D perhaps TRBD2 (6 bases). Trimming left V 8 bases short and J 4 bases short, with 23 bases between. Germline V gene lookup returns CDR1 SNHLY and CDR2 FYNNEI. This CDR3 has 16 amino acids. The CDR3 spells CASAPTRGGSRETQYF. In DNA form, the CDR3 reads TGTGCCAGCGCTCCAACTCGCGGAGGGTCCAGAGAGACCCAGTACTTC.

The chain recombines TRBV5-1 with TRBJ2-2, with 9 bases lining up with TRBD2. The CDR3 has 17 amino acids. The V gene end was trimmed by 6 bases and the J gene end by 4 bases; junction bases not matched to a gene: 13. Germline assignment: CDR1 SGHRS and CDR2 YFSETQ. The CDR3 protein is CASTGSAGGPGTGELFF. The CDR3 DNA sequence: TGCGCCAGCACGGGTTCCGCGGGAGGGCCGGGCACCGGGGAGCTGTTTTTT.

The CDR3 is CASSQPGQGDNEQFF. CDR3 nucleotides: TGTGCCAGCAGCCAACCGGGACAGGGGGATAATGAGCAGTTCTTC. The rearrangement joins TRBV7-9 to TRBJ2-1, with TRBD1 matching over 11 bases. CDR3 length: 15 amino acids. Germline V lookup: CDR1 SEHNR, CDR2 FQNEAQ (reference sequence). With V trimmed by 5 bases and J by 7 bases, 7 bases remained unmatched.

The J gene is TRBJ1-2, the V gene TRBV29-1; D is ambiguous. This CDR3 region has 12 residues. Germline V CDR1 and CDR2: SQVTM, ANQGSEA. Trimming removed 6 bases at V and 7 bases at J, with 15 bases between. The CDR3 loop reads CSVLRPRGGYTF. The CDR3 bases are TGCAGCGTCCTTAGGCCCCGGGGTGGCTACACCTTC.

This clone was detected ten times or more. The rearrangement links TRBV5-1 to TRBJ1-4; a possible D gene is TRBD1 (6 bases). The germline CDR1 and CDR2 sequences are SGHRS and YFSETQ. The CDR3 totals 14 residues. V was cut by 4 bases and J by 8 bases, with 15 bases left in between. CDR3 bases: TGCGCCAGCAGCGACCCTCAGGGGAACGAAAAACTGTTTTTT. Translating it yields CASSDPQGNEKLFF.

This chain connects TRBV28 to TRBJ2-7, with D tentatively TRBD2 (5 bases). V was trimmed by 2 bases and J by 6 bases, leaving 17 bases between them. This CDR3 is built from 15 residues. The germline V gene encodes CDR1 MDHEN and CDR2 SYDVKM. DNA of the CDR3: TGTGCCAGCAGTTTACGACCCCTTAGCGTTTCCGAGCAGTACTTC. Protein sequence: CASSLRPLSVSEQYF.

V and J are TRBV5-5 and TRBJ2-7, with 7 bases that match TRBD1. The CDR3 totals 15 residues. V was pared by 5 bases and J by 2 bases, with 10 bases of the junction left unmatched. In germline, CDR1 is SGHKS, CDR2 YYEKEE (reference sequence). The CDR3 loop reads CASRAAGTATYEQYF. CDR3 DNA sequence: TGTGCCAGCAGGGCTGCCGGGACAGCTACCTACGAGCAGTACTTC. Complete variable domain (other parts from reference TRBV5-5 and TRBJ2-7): DAGVTQSPTHLIKTRGQQVTLRCSPISGHKSVSWYQQVLGQGPQFIFQYYEKEERGRGNFPDRFSARQFPNYSSELNVNALLLGDSALYLCASRAAGTATYEQYFGPGTRLTVT.

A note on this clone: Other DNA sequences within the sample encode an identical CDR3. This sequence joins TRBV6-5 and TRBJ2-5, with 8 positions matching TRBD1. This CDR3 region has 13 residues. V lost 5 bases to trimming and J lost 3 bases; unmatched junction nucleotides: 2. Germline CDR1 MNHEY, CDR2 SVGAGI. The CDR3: CASSRTGKETQYF. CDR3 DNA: TGTGCCAGCAGTCGGACAGGGAAAGAGACCCAGTACTTC.

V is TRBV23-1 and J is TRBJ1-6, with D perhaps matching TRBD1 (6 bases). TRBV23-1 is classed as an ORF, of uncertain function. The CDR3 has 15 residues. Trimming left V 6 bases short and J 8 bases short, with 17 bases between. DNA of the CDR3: TGCGCCAGCAGCCATAAACCCACAGGGTATTCACCCCTCCACTTT. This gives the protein CASSHKPTGYSPLHF.